This T cell receptor (beta chain) came from a study of post-analysis software for immune sequencing data. About the research overall: Clinical courses comprised relapsing-remitting, secondary progressive and progressive-relapsing multiple sclerosis. Notes on the study in general: A handful of TRBV segments were significantly more frequent in patients than in controls. TRBV5-6, TRBV5-1 and TRBV20-1 were among these segments. Controls had significantly higher normalized Chao1 diversity than multiple sclerosis patients. Analysis by F measure revealed that same-batch samples clustered strongly together.

This clonotype was seen at least ten times. Its antigen is not known. The CDR3 totals 16 residues. V was clipped by 3 bases and J by 1 base; unmatched bases: 7. CDR1 and CDR2 from the germline V gene are SGHRS and YFSETQ. Prepared libraries of TCR beta cDNA carried unique molecular identifiers. T cells, about 0.85 to 11 million of them, yielded around 460,000 cDNA molecules. Using its own MiXCR run on the PCR reads, TCRdb lists one record per CDR3 protein. Found here are around 190,000 distinct CDR3 sequences, 25% to 35% of them singletons; the top ten hold about 3.4%. This receptor was obtained from a girl aged 2-17 years with multiple sclerosis. The chain carries TRBV5-1 and TRBJ1-2, with 9 bases that match TRBD1. Sequenced: blood. In nucleotides, the CDR3 is TGCGCCAGCAGCTCTGGGACAGGGATAATTAACTATGGCTACACCTTC. Translated, it gives CASSSGTGIINYGYTF.